The rows below give T cell receptor beta chains drawn from one sample of a study of identical twins. TCRdb re-analysed the 5' RACE reads in MiXCR, keeping a single row per CDR3 protein. The repertoire holds 270,000 or so distinct CDR3 sequences, with about 8.9% as singletons. These data also formed part of another study, on yellow fever vaccine responses in identical twins.

The material sequenced was CD8+ T cells sorted from blood. These receptors all come from a woman in her late teens or twenties in good health. Both conserved end residues are part of each CDR3. The D gene is left open where the match is weak. Clone size appears in some rows only: once, few, many, or a class for an expanded clone.

cdr3_length	d_call	j_call	clone_size	v_call	cdr3_nt	cdr3_aa
14	NA	TRBJ1-1	few	TRBV20-1	TGCAGTGCTAGAGGGCCGCTCTCGAACACTGAAGCTTTCTTT	CSARGPLSNTEAFF
15	NA	TRBJ2-2	NA	TRBV28	TGTGCCAGCACCTCCCCAACCCCTTTGCCCGGGGAGCTGTTTTTT	CASTSPTPLPGELFF
13	NA	TRBJ2-1	many	TRBV20-1	TGCAGTGCCCTACTAGCTACCTACAATGAGCAGTTCTTC	CSALLATYNEQFF
22	TRBD2	TRBJ2-4	many	TRBV7-4	TGTGCCAGCAGCTTACCTATTATCCGGACTAGCGGGAGGGATAGAATCAAAAACATTCAGTACTTC	CASSLPIIRTSGRDRIKNIQYF
12	NA	TRBJ2-5	few	TRBV6-6	TGTGCCAGCATGCCGGGATTAGAGACCCAGTACTTC	CASMPGLETQYF
16	TRBD1	TRBJ2-1	few	TRBV4-3	TGCGCCAGCAGCCAAGTTAACAGGGGGCCTGACAATGAGCAGTTCTTC	CASSQVNRGPDNEQFF
13	NA	TRBJ1-3	few	TRBV29-1	TGCAGCGTTCTCGGGACGGATGGAAACACCATATATTTT	CSVLGTDGNTIYF
18	NA	TRBJ2-1	few	TRBV6-5	TGTGCCAGCAGTTACCCGCCGCGGGAGAGGGGGGCTTACAATGAGCAGTTCTTC	CASSYPPRERGAYNEQFF
14	NA	TRBJ2-1	few	TRBV27	TGTGCCAGCGGACTCTGGGGGGGGGGCGATGAGCAGTTCTTC	CASGLWGGGDEQFF
13	NA	TRBJ1-1	few	TRBV5-1	TGCGCCAGCAGCGAGGATACAAACACTGAAGCTTTCTTT	CASSEDTNTEAFF
15	TRBD2	TRBJ2-3	NA	TRBV29-1	TGCAGCGCCGACGGCGGGGGGGCGGGCACAGATACGCAGTATTTT	CSADGGGAGTDTQYF
13	NA	TRBJ2-7	few	TRBV6-2/TRBV6-3	TGTGCCAGCAGCTTGGACTACAGGGGTAAGCAGTACTTC	CASSLDYRGKQYF
17	TRBD1	TRBJ2-1	NA	TRBV29-1	TGCAGCGTTGTTTCGGTGGGACAGTCCAGCTCCTACAATGAGCAGTTCTTC	CSVVSVGQSSSYNEQFF
18	TRBD1	TRBJ1-4	few	TRBV3-1	TGTGCCAGCAGCCAAGTCGGGACAGGACTCACAACTAATGAAAAACTGTTTTTT	CASSQVGTGLTTNEKLFF
15	TRBD2	TRBJ2-5	few	TRBV15	TGTGCCACCAGCGCGACTCGACTAGCAGGGGAGACCCAGTACTTC	CATSATRLAGETQYF
16	NA	TRBJ2-1	NA	TRBV9	TGTGCCAGCAGCGGAGTAGGGCAGAGCCTCTACAATGAGCAGTTCTTC	CASSGVGQSLYNEQFF
14	NA	TRBJ2-7	few	TRBV4-3	TGCGCCAGCAGTGTCGGGAGAAGCTCCTACGAGCAGTACTTC	CASSVGRSSYEQYF
12	NA	TRBJ1-1	many	TRBV5-1	TGCGCCAGCAGCTTCAACAGGGATGGAGCTTTCTTT	CASSFNRDGAFF
14	TRBD1	TRBJ2-3	many	TRBV5-5	TGTGCCAGCAGCCATACAGGGGGCACAGATACGCAGTATTTT	CASSHTGGTDTQYF
11	NA	TRBJ1-6	many	TRBV12-3/TRBV12-4	TGTGCCAGCAGTCCCGGTTCACCCCTCCACTTT	CASSPGSPLHF